This T cell receptor (beta chain) was profiled in a study of blood T cell repertoires in COVID-19. Overall study: Samples of COVID-19 (acute and convalescent) were obtained from the United States, Italy and Spain. Sample material is recorded as cDNA or gDNA derived from T cells, B-cell-depleted T cells, or PBMCs.

Source study methods: Estimated nucleated cell counts came from reference gene primer amplification. The protocol was immunoSEQ multiplex PCR, while the TCRdb copy is restricted to in-frame clones and leaves out a portion. For V, J and clone size, that table is used; D and trimming come from the DNA. The table has about 59,000 clones, less than 80% seen once. This clone was observed a single time. The CDR3 length is 11 residues. V gave up 1 base and J gave up 13 bases, with 11 bases separating them. Germline loops: CDR1 DFQATT, CDR2 SNEGSKA (reference sequence). The receptor comes from a man in his fifties or sixties with acute or convalescent COVID-19. Specimen: peripheral blood. The chain has TRBV20-1 and TRBJ2-1; tentative D call: TRBD2 (6 bases). The DNA of the CDR3 is TGCAGTGCTAGAGTCGTAGCGGTCCAGTTCTTC. Residues: CSARVVAVQFF.